The clone carrying this TCR beta chain was seen at least ten times. Its antigen remains unknown. These data originate in a study of CD8+CD57+ T cells in acquired aplastic anemia. Study background: Sorting CD4+ and CD8+ cells gave DNA averaging roughly 3.2 ug. The average read count for CD4+ cells in healthy donors was 8.5 million to 11 million. General study points: There were approximately 27 CD8+ CDR3 sequences that occurred in both patients and controls.

TCR beta VDJ and CDR3 profiling used genomic DNA as template. TCRdb independently ran MiXCR on the reads; one entry per CDR3 protein. This table holds around 140,000 distinct CDR3 sequences, more than 35% found once. The germline V and J ends were trimmed by 4 bases and 4 bases, with 11 bases remaining between them. This CDR3 has 13 residues. Germline V gene lookup returns CDR1 LGHDT and CDR2 YNNKEL (reference sequence). This rearrangement joins TRBV3-1 to TRBJ2-7, with unresolved D. The sequence came from a human donor in good health, serving as a control. Sequenced material: sorted CD4+, CD8+, or CD8+CD57+ T cells (not recorded which) from PBMCs. The chain's CDR3 is CASSPHMRYEQYF. The DNA of the CDR3 is TGTGCCAGCAGCCCCCACATGCGATACGAGCAGTACTTC.